This is a list of T cell receptor beta chains from one sample in a study of response to subunit inactivated influenza vaccine. One entry per CDR3 protein, called by TCRdb with MiXCR from the RT-PCR reads. The data hold under 550,000 distinct CDR3 sequences, with less than 7.5% observed a single time. The sample consisted of PBMCs from blood, taken about 23 months after vaccination. These receptors originate from a man aged 50-75 years who received an inactivated influenza vaccine. CDR3s include the opening cysteine and the closing phenylalanine or tryptophan. Fields, in order: D gene, V gene, CDR3 protein. D genes are given only for firm matches.

.	TRBV4-1	CASKPAISENEKLFF
.	TRBV29-1	CSVGQTATNTEAFF
TRBD2	TRBV11-1	CASSLALAGVPLYNEQFF
.	TRBV15	CATSRDPSPNEQFF
.	TRBV9	CASSVVPKPLGNTIYF
.	TRBV7-6	CASSSLFNEQYF
.	TRBV20-1	CSTSQPGTDTQYF
.	TRBV7-9	CASSPLGEQFF
.	TRBV4-3	CASSQEAGDSPLHF
TRBD1	TRBV10-2	CASRQGAGNQPQHF
.	TRBV7-2	CASTVSREYQETQYF
.	TRBV27	CASTQQGNTGELFF
.	TRBV10-3	CAINDSYEQYF
.	TRBV29-1	CSVSDSYNEQFF
.	TRBV28	CAVAANGNQPQHF
.	TRBV29-1	CSVKGTGETQYF
.	TRBV7-6	CASSLALQGINNEQFF
TRBD2	TRBV4-2	CASSQVGRGLAGSEQFF
TRBD1	TRBV20-1	CSGRRGGMNTEAFF
TRBD1	TRBV20-1	CSARDKDRVNYNEQFF
.	TRBV5-1	CASSLFGPNTGELFF
.	TRBV18	CASSKYRQETQYF
.	TRBV6-1	CASGTGNTGELFF
.	TRBV29-1	CSVLGTESSYEQYF
.	TRBV15	CATSMTRHGEQFF
.	TRBV5-1	CASSLGPASNEQFF
.	TRBV12-3/TRBV12-4	CASRGGNQPQHF
.	TRBV24-1	CATSVPSGGSSTDTQYF
.	TRBV19	CGAGANTGELFF
TRBD2	TRBV20-1	CSARWLAGVYEQYF
.	TRBV3-1	CASSQEQGYQPQHF
.	TRBV6-1	CASSGLTGGQETQYF
.	TRBV6-2/TRBV6-3	CASSPTYRFLSYEQYF
.	TRBV7-8	CASSSQPGLYNEQFF
TRBD2	TRBV5-1	CASSFRSGRGTGELFF
TRBD1	TRBV7-9	CASSLGRGIDQPQHF
.	TRBV20-1	CSARETPGQPQHF
TRBD2	TRBV27	CASTPRGGLNEQFF
.	TRBV12-3/TRBV12-4	CASHGITPWVQYF
.	TRBV6-1	CASSEGSVMQPQHF
TRBD1	TRBV5-6	CVSRGQGLTDTQYF
.	TRBV6-2/TRBV6-3	CASSYGRTETYEQYF
TRBD2	TRBV5-1	CASSVGTSEQTQYF
TRBD2	TRBV24-1	CATSDPGLVLAGELFF
.	TRBV12-3/TRBV12-4	CASSYRQGGTGELFF
.	TRBV12-3/TRBV12-4	CASSFLENHEQYF
.	TRBV7-2	CASSLWEGQGQPQHF